Listed below are T cell receptor beta chains from one sample, sequenced in a study of T cell repertoires in cytomegalovirus infection. TCRdb fed the reads into MiXCR, producing one record per CDR3 protein. The table shows fewer than 1,000,000 distinct CDR3 sequences, with under 40% occurring only once. Their target antigens are unknown. The source was cultured CD8+ T cells from PBMCs, collected from culture after CMV antigen stimulation. The origin of the receptors is a human donor in good health (CMV status not recorded). Some clones in this sample may be carry-over from other donors' samples. CDR3s leave out the opening cysteine and the closing phenylalanine or tryptophan. The order of the fields is J gene, CDR3 length, V gene, CDR3 protein.

J gene: TRBJ2-3; CDR3 length: 10; V gene: TRBV6-6; CDR3 protein: AASGGTDTQY
J gene: TRBJ2-7; CDR3 length: 13; V gene: TRBV25-1; CDR3 protein: ASSEWSVLTDEQY
J gene: TRBJ1-1; CDR3 length: 10; V gene: TRBV20-1; CDR3 protein: SASGARAEAF
J gene: TRBJ1-5; CDR3 length: 16; V gene: TRBV7-2; CDR3 protein: ASSPRAYGGGASQPQH
J gene: TRBJ2-3; CDR3 length: 21; V gene: TRBV6-1; CDR3 protein: ASSDSETGGAVVIKVTSDTQY
J gene: TRBJ2-4; CDR3 length: 13; V gene: TRBV5-1; CDR3 protein: ASSPVGDAKNIQY
J gene: TRBJ2-7; CDR3 length: 13; V gene: TRBV9; CDR3 protein: ASSFRGGSRNEQY
J gene: TRBJ1-2; CDR3 length: 11; V gene: TRBV12-3/TRBV12-4; CDR3 protein: ASSTDRLPGYT
J gene: TRBJ1-5; CDR3 length: 13; V gene: TRBV11-2; CDR3 protein: ASSAGQGGLQPQH
J gene: TRBJ1-5; CDR3 length: 11; V gene: TRBV19; CDR3 protein: ASSPGPGRPQH
J gene: TRBJ2-7; CDR3 length: 11; V gene: TRBV5-6; CDR3 protein: ASTSGARDEQY
J gene: TRBJ2-3; CDR3 length: 7; V gene: TRBV29-1; CDR3 protein: SVDYTQY
J gene: TRBJ2-1; CDR3 length: 13; V gene: TRBV9; CDR3 protein: ASSPGGRTYNEQF
J gene: TRBJ2-3; CDR3 length: 13; V gene: TRBV7-6; CDR3 protein: ASSLVAGGTDTQY
J gene: TRBJ2-7; CDR3 length: 13; V gene: TRBV18; CDR3 protein: ASSPPTSPPYEQY
J gene: TRBJ2-1; CDR3 length: 14; V gene: TRBV7-2; CDR3 protein: ASSLAPRDRDNEQF
J gene: TRBJ1-2; CDR3 length: 12; V gene: TRBV20-1; CDR3 protein: SASGTGGNYGYT